This entry features one TCR beta chain sequence. What it binds is not known. V lost 0 bases and J 2 bases, leaving 10 bases between the germline ends. CDR1 and CDR2 from the germline V gene are LNHNV and YYDKDF (reference sequence). This CDR3 region has 15 residues. It was uncontrolled infection, other autoimmune disease, pregnancy or lactation that excluded patients. These data originate in a study of T cells in Graves' hyperthyroidism and ophthalmopathy. Broader study findings: Model output signaled ophthalmopathy a median roughly 6 months ahead of onset.

Amplification yielded TCR beta CDR3 regions, with RNA transcripts as the source. Using the HTBI primer set, a first-round RT-PCR was run on the TCR CDR3. Via MiXCR, TCRdb re-called the multiplex PCR reads, giving one row per CDR3 protein. The profile shows a few hundred thousand distinct CDR3 sequences, just over 45% of them singletons. The sample comprised peripheral blood or thyroid tissue (not recorded which). V usage is TRBV15 and J usage is TRBJ1-2, with a weak D call TRBD1 (5 bases). The clonotype originates from a woman aged 18-29 years with Graves' hyperthyroidism. The CDR3 region is CATSRDGDGNYGYTF. CDR3 sequence (DNA): TGTGCCACCAGCAGAGATGGGGACGGAAACTATGGCTACACCTTC.